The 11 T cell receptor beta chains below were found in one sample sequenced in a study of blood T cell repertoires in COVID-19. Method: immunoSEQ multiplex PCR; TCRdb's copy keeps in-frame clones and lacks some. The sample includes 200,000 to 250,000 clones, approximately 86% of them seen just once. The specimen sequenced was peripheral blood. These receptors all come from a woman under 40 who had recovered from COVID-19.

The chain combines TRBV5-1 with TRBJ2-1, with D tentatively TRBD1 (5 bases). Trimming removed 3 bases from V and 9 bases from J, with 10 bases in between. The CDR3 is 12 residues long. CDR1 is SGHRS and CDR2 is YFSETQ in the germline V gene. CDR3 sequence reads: CASSSTVGEQFF. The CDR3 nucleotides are TGCGCCAGCAGCTCGACAGTGGGTGAGCAGTTCTTC.

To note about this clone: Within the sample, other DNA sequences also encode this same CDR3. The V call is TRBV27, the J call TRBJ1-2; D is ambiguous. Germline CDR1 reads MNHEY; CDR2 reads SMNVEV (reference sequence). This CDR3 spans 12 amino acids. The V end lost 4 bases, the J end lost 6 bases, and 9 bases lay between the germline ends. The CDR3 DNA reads TGTGCCAGCAGTTCAGGAGGGAATGGCTACACCTTC. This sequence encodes CASSSGGNGYTF.

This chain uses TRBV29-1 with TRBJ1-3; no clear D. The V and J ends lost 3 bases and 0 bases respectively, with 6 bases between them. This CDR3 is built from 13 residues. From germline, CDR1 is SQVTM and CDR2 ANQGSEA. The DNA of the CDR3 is TGCAGCGTTGAGACGGGCTCTGGAAACACCATATATTTT. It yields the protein CSVETGSGNTIYF.

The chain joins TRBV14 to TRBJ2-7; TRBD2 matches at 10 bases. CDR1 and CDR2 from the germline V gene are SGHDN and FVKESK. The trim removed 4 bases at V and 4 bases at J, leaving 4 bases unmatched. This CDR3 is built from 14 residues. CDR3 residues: CASSRSGGVYEQYF. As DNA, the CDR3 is TGTGCCAGCAGCCGGAGCGGGGGGGTTTACGAGCAGTACTTC. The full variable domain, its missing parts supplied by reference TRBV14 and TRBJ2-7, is EAGVTQFPSHSVIEKGQTVTLRCDPISGHDNLYWYRRVMGKEIKFLLHFVKESKQDESGMPNNRFLAERTGGTYSTLKVQPAELEDSGVYFCASSRSGGVYEQYFGPGTRLTVT.

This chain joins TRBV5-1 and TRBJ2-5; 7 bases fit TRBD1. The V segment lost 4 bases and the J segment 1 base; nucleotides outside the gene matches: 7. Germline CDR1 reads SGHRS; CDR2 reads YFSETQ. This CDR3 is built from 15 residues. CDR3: CASSPRTGTQETQYF. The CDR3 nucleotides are TGCGCCAGCAGCCCCCGGACAGGTACCCAAGAGACCCAGTACTTC.

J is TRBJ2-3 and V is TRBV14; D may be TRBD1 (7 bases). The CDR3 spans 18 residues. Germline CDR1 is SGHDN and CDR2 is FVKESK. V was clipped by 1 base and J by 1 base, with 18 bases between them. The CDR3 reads CASSQGSQGGYGTDTQYF. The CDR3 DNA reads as TGTGCCAGCAGCCAAGGATCGCAGGGGGGATATGGCACAGATACGCAGTATTTT.

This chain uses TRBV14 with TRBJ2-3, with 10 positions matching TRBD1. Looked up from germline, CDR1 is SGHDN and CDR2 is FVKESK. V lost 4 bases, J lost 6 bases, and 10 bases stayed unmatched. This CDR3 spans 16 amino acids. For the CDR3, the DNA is TGTGCCAGCAGCCCGCTTTGGACAGGGGGAGCGGATACGCAGTATTTT. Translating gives CASSPLWTGGADTQYF.

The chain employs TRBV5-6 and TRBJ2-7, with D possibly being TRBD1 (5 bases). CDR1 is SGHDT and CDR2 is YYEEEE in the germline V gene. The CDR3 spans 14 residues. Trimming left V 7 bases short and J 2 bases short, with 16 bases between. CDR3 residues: CASQPLDKTYEQYF. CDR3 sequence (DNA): TGTGCCAGCCAGCCCCTGGACAAGACCTACGAGCAGTACTTC.

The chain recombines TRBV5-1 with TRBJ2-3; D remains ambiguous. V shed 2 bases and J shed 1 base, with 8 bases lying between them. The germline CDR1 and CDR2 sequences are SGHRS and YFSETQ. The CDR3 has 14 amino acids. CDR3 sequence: CASSLNMGTDTQYF. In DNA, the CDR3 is TGCGCCAGCAGCTTAAACATGGGCACAGATACGCAGTATTTT.

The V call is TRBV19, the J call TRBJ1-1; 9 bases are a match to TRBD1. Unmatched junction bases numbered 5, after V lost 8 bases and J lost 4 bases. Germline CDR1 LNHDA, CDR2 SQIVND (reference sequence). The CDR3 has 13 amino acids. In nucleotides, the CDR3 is TGTGCCAGTGCCGGGACAGGGCTCACTGAAGCTTTCTTT. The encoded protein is CASAGTGLTEAFF.

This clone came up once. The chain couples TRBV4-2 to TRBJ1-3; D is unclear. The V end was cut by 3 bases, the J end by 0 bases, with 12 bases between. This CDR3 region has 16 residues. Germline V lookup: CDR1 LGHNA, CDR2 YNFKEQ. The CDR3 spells CASSQSLRSSGNTIYF. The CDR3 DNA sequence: TGTGCCAGCAGCCAGTCCTTACGGAGCTCTGGAAACACCATATATTTT.